This T cell receptor (beta chain) was recovered during a study of CD8 T cells in ankylosing spondylitis. The germline V gene encodes CDR1 DFQATT and CDR2 SNEGSKA (reference sequence). The CDR3 length is 14 residues. The V end lost 2 bases, the J end lost 8 bases, and 16 bases lay between the germline ends. Using its own MiXCR run on the 5' RACE reads, TCRdb lists one record per CDR3 protein. The sample contains about 220,000 distinct CDR3 sequences, more than 25% of which appear only once. This chain uses TRBV20-1 with TRBJ2-1; D may be TRBD2 (5 bases). The TCR originated in a male donor with ankylosing spondylitis or in good health (not recorded which). Input material: blood, either unsorted or a sorted T cell fraction (not recorded which). CDR3 residues: CSARIARVGDEQFF. The CDR3 coding sequence is TGCAGTGCTAGAATCGCGCGGGTAGGCGATGAGCAGTTCTTC.